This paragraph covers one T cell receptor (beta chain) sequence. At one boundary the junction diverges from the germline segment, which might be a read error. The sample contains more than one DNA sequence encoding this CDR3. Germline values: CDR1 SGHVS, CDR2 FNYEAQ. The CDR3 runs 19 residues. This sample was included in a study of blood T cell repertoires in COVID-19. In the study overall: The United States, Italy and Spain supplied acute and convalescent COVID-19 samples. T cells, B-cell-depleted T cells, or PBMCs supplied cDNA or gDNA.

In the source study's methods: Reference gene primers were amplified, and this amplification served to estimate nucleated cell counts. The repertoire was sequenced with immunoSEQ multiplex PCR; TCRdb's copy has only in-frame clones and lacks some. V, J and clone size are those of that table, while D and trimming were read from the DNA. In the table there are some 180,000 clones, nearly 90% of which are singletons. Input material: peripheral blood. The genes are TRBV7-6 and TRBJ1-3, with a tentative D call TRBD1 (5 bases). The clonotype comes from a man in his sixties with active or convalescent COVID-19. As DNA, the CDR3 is TGTGCCAGCAGCCTAGCGGGTCCCACATCTGGGGCTGCTGGAAACACCATATATTTT. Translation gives CASSLAGPTSGAAGNTIYF.